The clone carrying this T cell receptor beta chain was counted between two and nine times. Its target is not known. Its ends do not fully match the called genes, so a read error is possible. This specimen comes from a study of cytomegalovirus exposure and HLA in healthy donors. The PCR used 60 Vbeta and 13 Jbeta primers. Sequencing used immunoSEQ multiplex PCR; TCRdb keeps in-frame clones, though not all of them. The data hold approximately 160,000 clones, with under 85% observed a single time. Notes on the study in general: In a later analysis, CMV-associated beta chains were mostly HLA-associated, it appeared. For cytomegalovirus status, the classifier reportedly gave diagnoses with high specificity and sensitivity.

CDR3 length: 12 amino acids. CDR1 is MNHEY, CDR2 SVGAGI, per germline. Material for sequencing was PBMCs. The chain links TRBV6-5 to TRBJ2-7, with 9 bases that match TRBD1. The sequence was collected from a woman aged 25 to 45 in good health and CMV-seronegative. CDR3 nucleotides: TGTGCCAGCCGCCCCCACGGGACAGGGATCATCTTC. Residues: CASRPHGTGIIF.